The T cell receptor (beta chain) described here comes from a study of T cell responses to AZD1222 COVID-19 vaccine. Findings and caveats of the study: Females made up more of the donors, who were largely white British, and clonal diversity may have come out too low. Regions left unmutated in variants are reportedly the target of nearly half of spike-specific TCRs. Distributed over spike, vaccine-associated CD4 TCRs predominated at 160-218 and 743-854.

Germline assignment: CDR1 SGHNT and CDR2 YYREEE (reference sequence). The CDR3 runs 13 residues. V shed 0 bases, J shed 6 bases, and the junction held 2 bases outside the gene matches. Measured with immunoSEQ multiplex PCR; TCRdb has only the in-frame clones, and not every one. The table includes 75,000 to 80,000 clones, roughly 80% detected once. Concerning this clone: Its specificity is not known.

This rearrangement joins TRBV5-4 to TRBJ1-2, with 7 bases fitting TRBD1. Source: peripheral blood, taken 28 days after the second dose of the MenACWY control vaccine. The sequence was obtained from an adult who received the MenACWY meningococcal vaccine as a control. The CDR3 nucleotides are TGTGCCAGCAGCTTGGGACAGGGTGATGGCTACACCTTC. It encodes CASSLGQGDGYTF.